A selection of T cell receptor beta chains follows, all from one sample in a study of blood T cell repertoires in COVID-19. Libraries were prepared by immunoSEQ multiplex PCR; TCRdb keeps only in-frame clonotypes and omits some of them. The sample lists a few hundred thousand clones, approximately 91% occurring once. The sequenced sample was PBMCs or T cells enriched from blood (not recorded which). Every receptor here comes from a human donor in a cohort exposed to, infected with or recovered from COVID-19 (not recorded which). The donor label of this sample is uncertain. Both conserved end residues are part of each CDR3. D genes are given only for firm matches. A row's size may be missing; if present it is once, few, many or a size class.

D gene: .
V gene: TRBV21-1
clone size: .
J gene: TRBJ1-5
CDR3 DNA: TGTGCCAGCAGCAAAGTAGAGAATTATAGCAATCAGCCCCAGCATTTT
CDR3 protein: CASSKVENYSNQPQHF

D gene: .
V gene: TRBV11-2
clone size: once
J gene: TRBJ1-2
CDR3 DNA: TGTGCCAGCAGCCCCATAAAGGGGGGGAGAAGAGGCTACACCTTC
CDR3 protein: CASSPIKGGRRGYTF

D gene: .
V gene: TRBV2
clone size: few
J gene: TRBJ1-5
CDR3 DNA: TGTGCCAGCAGCTCCACAGGGACCTATCAGCCCCAGCATTTT
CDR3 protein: CASSSTGTYQPQHF

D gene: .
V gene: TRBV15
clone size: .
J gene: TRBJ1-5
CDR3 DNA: TGTGCCACCAGCAGAGATCCCGTACAGGGCCAGCCCCAGCATTTT
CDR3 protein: CATSRDPVQGQPQHF

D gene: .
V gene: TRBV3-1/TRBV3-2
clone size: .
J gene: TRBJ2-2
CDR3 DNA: TGTGCCAGCAGCCCCCTGGGTAACAGGGTCGGCGACACCGGGGAGCTGTTTTTT
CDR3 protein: CASSPLGNRVGDTGELFF

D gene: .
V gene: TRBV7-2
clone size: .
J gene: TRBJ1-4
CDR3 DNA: TGTGCCAGCAGCTTAGTCGGGGTTCAGGGGGAAAAACTGTTTTTT
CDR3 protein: CASSLVGVQGEKLFF

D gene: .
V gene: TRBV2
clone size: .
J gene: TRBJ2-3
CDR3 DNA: TGTGCCAGCAGTGGTGCCACCCCAGGGGCCACAGATACGCAGTATTTT
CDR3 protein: CASSGATPGATDTQYF

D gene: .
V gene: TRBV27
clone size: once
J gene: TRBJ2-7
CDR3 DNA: TGTGCCAGCAGCCTAGCCTACGAGCAGTACTTC
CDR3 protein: CASSLAYEQYF

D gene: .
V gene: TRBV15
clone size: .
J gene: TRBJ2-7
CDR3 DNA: TGTGCCACCGGGCCCTACGAGCAGTACTTC
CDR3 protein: CATGPYEQYF

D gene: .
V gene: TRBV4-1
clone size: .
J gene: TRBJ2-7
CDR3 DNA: TGCGCCAGCAGCCGGCAGTTCTCCTACGAGCAGTACTTC
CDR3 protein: CASSRQFSYEQYF

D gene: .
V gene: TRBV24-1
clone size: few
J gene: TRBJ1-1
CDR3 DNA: TGTGCCACCAGTGCCAAACGGCTTGGGCACAACACTGAAGCTTTCTTT
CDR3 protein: CATSAKRLGHNTEAFF

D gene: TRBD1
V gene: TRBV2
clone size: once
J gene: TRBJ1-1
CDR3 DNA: TGTGCCGGAGGAGGAGGGACAGGGTTAACTGAAGCTTTCTTT
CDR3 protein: CAGGGGTGLTEAFF

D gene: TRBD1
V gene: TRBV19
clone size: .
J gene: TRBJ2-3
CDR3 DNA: TGTGCCAGTAGTACCGGGACAGGGGGTGGCACAGATACGCAGTATTTT
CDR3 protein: CASSTGTGGGTDTQYF

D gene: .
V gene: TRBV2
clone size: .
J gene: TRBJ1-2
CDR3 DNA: TGTGCCAGCCCCGCAGGGGACTATGGCTACACCTTC
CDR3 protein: CASPAGDYGYTF

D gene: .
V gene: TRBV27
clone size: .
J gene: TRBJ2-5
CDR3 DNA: TGTGCCAGCAGCTACAGGGTCCAAGAGACCCAGTACTTC
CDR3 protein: CASSYRVQETQYF

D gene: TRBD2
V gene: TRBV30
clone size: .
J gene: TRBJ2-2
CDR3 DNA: TGTGCCTGGAGCGCTAGCGGGGGGGCGAACGGGGAGCTGTTTTTT
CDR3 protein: CAWSASGGANGELFF

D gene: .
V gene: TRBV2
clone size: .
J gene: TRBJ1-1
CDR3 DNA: TGTGCCAGCACCTCGAAGAGGAGTTACACTGAAGCTTTCTTT
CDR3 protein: CASTSKRSYTEAFF

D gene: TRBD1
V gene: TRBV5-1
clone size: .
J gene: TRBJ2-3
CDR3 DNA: TGCGCCAGCAGCGCTGGACAGGGAACAGATACGCAGTATTTT
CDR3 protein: CASSAGQGTDTQYF

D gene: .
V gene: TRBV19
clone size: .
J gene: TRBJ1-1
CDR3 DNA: TGTGCCAGTAGTATAGTCGGGGGTACAGGAAGGACTGAAGCTTTCTTT
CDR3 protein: CASSIVGGTGRTEAFF

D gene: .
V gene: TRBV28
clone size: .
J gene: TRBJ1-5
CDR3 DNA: TGTGCCAGCAGGGGAGCGGGCCAGCCCCAGCATTTT
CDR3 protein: CASRGAGQPQHF

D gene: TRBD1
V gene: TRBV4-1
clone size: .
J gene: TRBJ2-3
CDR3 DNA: TGCGCCAGCAGCCAAGATTGGACAGGGAGGGATACGCAGTATTTT
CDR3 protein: CASSQDWTGRDTQYF

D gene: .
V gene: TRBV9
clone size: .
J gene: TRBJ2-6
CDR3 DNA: TGTGCCAGCAGCACGGGGGACAGTACTTCCTCTGGGGCCAACGTCCTGACTTTC
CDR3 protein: CASSTGDSTSSGANVLTF

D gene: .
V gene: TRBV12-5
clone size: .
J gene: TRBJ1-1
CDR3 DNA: TGTGCTAGTGGCTCCAGGGGCACTGAAGCTTTCTTT
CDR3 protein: CASGSRGTEAFF

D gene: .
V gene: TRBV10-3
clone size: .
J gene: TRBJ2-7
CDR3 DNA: TGTGCCATCAGGAATGGAACAGGCGATTACCCGTACTTC
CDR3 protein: CAIRNGTGDYPYF

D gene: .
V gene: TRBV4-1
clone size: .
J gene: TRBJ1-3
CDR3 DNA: TGCGCCAGCAGCCAAGGGACAGCCTACGGCTCTGGAAACACCATATATTTT
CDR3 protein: CASSQGTAYGSGNTIYF

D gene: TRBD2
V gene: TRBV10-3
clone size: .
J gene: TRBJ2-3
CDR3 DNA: TGTGCCATCAGTGAGCCTTCCGCTAGCGGGGGGACAGATACGCAGTATTTT
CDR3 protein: CAISEPSASGGTDTQYF

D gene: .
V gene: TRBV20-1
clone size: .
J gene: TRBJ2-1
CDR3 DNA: TGCAGTGCTAGTTTCCCGGGAAATGAGCAGTTCTTC
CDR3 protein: CSASFPGNEQFF

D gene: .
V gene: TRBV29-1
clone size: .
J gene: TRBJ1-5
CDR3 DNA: TGCAGCGTTTCCGACAGACCCAATCAGCCCCAGCATTTT
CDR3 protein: CSVSDRPNQPQHF

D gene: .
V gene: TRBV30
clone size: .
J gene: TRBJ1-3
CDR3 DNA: TGTGCCTGGCGGGACTCTGGAAACACCATATATTTT
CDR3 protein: CAWRDSGNTIYF

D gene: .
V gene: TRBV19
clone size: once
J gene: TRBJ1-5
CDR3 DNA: TGTGCCAGTAGTGGACGGACAGAATGGGAGGGTCAGCCCCAGCATTTT
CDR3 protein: CASSGRTEWEGQPQHF

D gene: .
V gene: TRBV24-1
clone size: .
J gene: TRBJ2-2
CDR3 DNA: TGTGCCACCAGTGATCCCCGGAGTATCACCGGGGAGCTGTTTTTT
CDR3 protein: CATSDPRSITGELFF

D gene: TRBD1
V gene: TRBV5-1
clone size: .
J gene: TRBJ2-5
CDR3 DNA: TGCGCCAGCAGCCCTCGACAGGGAGTCGGGGAGACCCAGTACTTC
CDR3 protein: CASSPRQGVGETQYF

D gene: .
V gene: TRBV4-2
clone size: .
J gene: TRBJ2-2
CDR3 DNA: TGTGCCAGCAGCCAACGGGAACGGCTGTTTTTT
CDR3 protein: CASSQRERLFF

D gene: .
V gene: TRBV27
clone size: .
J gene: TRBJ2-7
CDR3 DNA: TGTGCCAGCAGTTACGGGGGAGTGGTCTACGAGCAGTACTTC
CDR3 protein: CASSYGGVVYEQYF

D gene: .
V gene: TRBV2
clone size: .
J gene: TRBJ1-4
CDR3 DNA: TGTGCCGAAGGGACAATAAATGAAAAACTGTTTTTT
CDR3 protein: CAEGTINEKLFF

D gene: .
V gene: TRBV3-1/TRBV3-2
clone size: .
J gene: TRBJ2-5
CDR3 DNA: TGTGCCAGCAGTTACAGGGACGAGACCCAGTACTTC
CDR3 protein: CASSYRDETQYF

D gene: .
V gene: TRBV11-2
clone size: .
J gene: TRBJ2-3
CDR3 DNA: TGTGCCAGCAGCACGAGGACACTTTCTAGCACAGATACGCAGTATTTT
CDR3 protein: CASSTRTLSSTDTQYF

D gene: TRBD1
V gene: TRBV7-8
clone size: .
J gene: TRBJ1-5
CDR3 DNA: TGTGCCAGCAGGGAGACAGGGGCCGCCTTGAAGCCCCAGCATTTT
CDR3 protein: CASRETGAALKPQHF

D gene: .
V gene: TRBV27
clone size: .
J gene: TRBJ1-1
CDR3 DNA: TGTGCCAGCAGCCACACCGTGAACACTGAAGCTTTCTTT
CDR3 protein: CASSHTVNTEAFF

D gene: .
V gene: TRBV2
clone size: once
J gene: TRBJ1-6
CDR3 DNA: TGTGCCAGCAGTGTAGAGTATTCACCCCTCCACTTT
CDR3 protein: CASSVEYSPLHF

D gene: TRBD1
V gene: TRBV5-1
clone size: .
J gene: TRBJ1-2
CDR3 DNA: TGCGCCAGCAGCTTGGGAGGGACAGGGGGCCGCGATGGCTATGGCTACACCTTC
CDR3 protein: CASSLGGTGGRDGYGYTF

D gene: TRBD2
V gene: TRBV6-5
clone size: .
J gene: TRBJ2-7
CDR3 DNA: TGTGCCAGCTCCACCGGGGGAGGGTCACGCGAGCAGTACTTC
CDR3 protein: CASSTGGGSREQYF

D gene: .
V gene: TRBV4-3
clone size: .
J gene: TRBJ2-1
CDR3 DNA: TGCGCCAGCAGCCAAGATTCGGACAACTACAATGAGCAGTTCTTC
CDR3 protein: CASSQDSDNYNEQFF

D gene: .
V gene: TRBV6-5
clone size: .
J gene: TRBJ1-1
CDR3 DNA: TGTGCCAGCAGTTACGGAGGGCTGAACACTGAAGCTTTCTTT
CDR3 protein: CASSYGGLNTEAFF